Following are 18 T cell receptor beta chains from one sample sequenced in a study of T cell responses to AZD1222 COVID-19 vaccine. The method was immunoSEQ multiplex PCR; TCRdb's version includes in-frame clones alone and lacks a portion of them. The data hold more than 50,000 clones, with approximately 90% observed a single time. The sequencing here drew on peripheral blood, taken on day 0 of AZD1222 vaccination. These receptors were collected from an adult in good health.

This chain links TRBV28 with TRBJ2-2, with TRBD2 identical over 8 bases. Losses at the gene ends were 9 bases for V and 6 bases for J; bases not matched to a gene: 12. This CDR3 spans 15 amino acids. Looked up from germline, CDR1 is MDHEN and CDR2 is SYDVKM. The CDR3: CASNGGGLNSGELFF. CDR3 sequence (DNA): TGTGCCAGTAACGGGGGGGGACTCAACTCCGGGGAGCTGTTTTTT.

This clone was counted once. The chain carries TRBV28 and TRBJ1-1; D might be TRBD1 (5 bases). V lost 2 bases and J lost 10, with 14 bases in between. Per germline, CDR1 MDHEN and CDR2 SYDVKM. The CDR3 has 13 amino acids. CDR3 DNA sequence: TGTGCCAGCAGTTTACGGGACTTAACAGGAGCTTTCTTT. Translated: CASSLRDLTGAFF.

The V call is TRBV9, the J call TRBJ1-5, with TRBD1 as a possible D gene (6 bases). This CDR3 contains 15 residues. V was cut by 0 bases and J by 6 bases, with 13 bases left in between. In germline, CDR1 is SGDLS, CDR2 YYNGEE. The CDR3 nucleotides read TGTGCCAGCAGCGTAGACCTCGACAGGTCTCAGCCCCAGCATTTT. Its translation: CASSVDLDRSQPQHF.

V is TRBV6-5 and J is TRBJ2-7; TRBD1 matches 8 bases. Germline V gene sequence: CDR1 MNHEY, CDR2 SVGAGI. The V and J ends lost 11 bases and 4 bases, in that order; junction bases with no gene match: 7. The CDR3 runs to 12 residues. CDR3 region: CAGKQGVYEQYF. The CDR3 DNA sequence: TGTGCCGGAAAACAGGGGGTTTACGAGCAGTACTTC.

The chain joins TRBV3-1 (or the pseudogene TRBV3-2) to TRBJ2-3; TRBD2 matches 9 bases. CDR3 size: 19 residues. CDR1 LGHDT and CDR2 YNNKEL come from the germline V gene (reference sequence). With 1 base clipped from V and 6 bases from J, the junction kept 17 bases outside the gene matches. CDR3 in amino acids: CASSQGRDVSGGLRDTQYF. As DNA, the CDR3 is TGTGCCAGCAGCCAAGGTCGAGACGTTAGCGGGGGCCTGAGGGATACGCAGTATTTT.

The gene calls are TRBV25-1 and TRBJ2-7, with D perhaps matching TRBD2 (7 bases). V was shortened by 1 base and J by 2 bases, with 12 bases between the two germline ends. This CDR3 comprises 15 residues. CDR1 MGHDK and CDR2 SYGVNS come from the germline V gene. In nucleotides, the CDR3 is TGTGCCAGCAGTGAATCGGGGGGCGCAACCTACGAGCAGTACTTC. Its protein product is CASSESGGATYEQYF.

This clone is a singleton in its sample. The chain is built from TRBV20-1 and TRBJ2-3, with TRBD2 as a possible D gene (6 bases). Germline V CDR1 and CDR2: DFQATT, SNEGSKA (reference sequence). The CDR3 has 14 amino acids. With 3 bases removed from V and 2 bases from J, the gap between germline ends came to 12 bases. CDR3 loop: CSASLGGTTDTQYF. The CDR3 bases are TGCAGTGCTAGTCTGGGGGGAACCACAGATACGCAGTATTTT.

A single count supports this clone. The CDR3 spells CASSQDYYSRDHRNLSYNEQFF. As DNA, the CDR3 is TGCGCCAGCAGCCAAGATTATTATTCGCGGGACCACCGAAACCTTTCCTACAATGAGCAGTTCTTC. This sequence joins TRBV4-3 and TRBJ2-1; a weak D match, TRBD2 (6 bases). V lost 0 bases and J lost 1, with 28 bases in between. The CDR3 runs to 22 residues. Germline assignment: CDR1 LGHNA and CDR2 YSLEER.

This chain connects TRBV7-2 to TRBJ1-1, with 9 bases identical to TRBD1. The CDR3 extends over 15 amino acids. V lost 3 bases to trimming and J lost 1 base; unmatched junction nucleotides: 3. Germline V gene lookup returns CDR1 SGHTA and CDR2 FQGNSA. DNA of the CDR3: TGTGCCAGCAGCTTGGGGGACAGGGAGAACACTGAAGCTTTCTTT. Protein sequence: CASSLGDRENTEAFF.

In DNA form, the CDR3 reads TGTGCCAGCAGTTTAGAGGTAGAGGTGCGGGATAATTCACCCCTCCACTTT. Its protein product is CASSLEVEVRDNSPLHF. This chain links TRBV28 with TRBJ1-6; D is ambiguous. Germline assignment: CDR1 MDHEN and CDR2 SYDVKM. CDR3 length: 17 residues. V was trimmed by 2 bases and J by 5 bases, leaving 16 bases between them.

The CDR3 sequence is CASRGEAYNSPLHF. Here the CDR3 DNA reads TGTGCCAGCAGGGGGGAAGCCTATAATTCACCCCTCCACTTT. V and J are TRBV7-2 and TRBJ1-6; possible D gene TRBD1, 5 bases. The V gene lost 6 bases and the J gene lost 2 bases, with 8 bases spanning the gap. The CDR3 has 14 residues. The V gene's germline CDR1 is SGHTA and CDR2 FQGNSA.

The V gene is TRBV3-1 (or the pseudogene TRBV3-2), the J gene TRBJ2-1; either TRBD1 or TRBD2 may fit D (6 bases each). The CDR3 totals 16 residues. Germline CDR1 and CDR2: LGHDT and YNNKEL (reference sequence). Trimming took 0 bases from V and 6 from J, leaving 15 bases between them. The CDR3, as DNA: TGTGCCAGCAGCCAAGAGGACGGGGGCGCTATCAATGAGCAGTTCTTC. This translates into CASSQEDGGAINEQFF.

CDR3 bases: TGTGCCAGCAGTCCCCACAGGGGGAGTATAAACACTGAAGCTTTCTTT. It translates to CASSPHRGSINTEAFF. V gene TRBV27 combines with J gene TRBJ1-1; 8 bases map to TRBD1. The trim removed 5 bases at V and 2 bases at J, leaving 10 bases unmatched. The germline V gene has CDR1 MNHEY and CDR2 SMNVEV (reference sequence). CDR3 length equals 16 residues.

This chain joins TRBV13 and TRBJ2-7; D tentatively fits TRBD1 or TRBD2 (6 bases each). V was cut by 4 bases and J by 3 bases, with 25 bases left in between. The germline CDR1 and CDR2 sequences are PRHDT and FYEKMQ (reference sequence). The CDR3 loop spans 18 amino acids. The CDR3 region is CASSSSPGLGGLVYEQYF. CDR3 DNA sequence: TGTGCCAGCAGCTCTTCACCGGGCCTGGGGGGCCTCGTCTACGAGCAGTACTTC.

This clone has a handful of counts. The rearrangement links TRBV5-1 to TRBJ1-1; weak D call: TRBD1 (6 bases). CDR1 SGHRS and CDR2 YFSETQ come from the germline V gene. This CDR3 region has 17 residues. V dropped 2 bases and J dropped 1 base, with 18 bases sitting between them. CDR3 coding DNA: TGCGCCAGCAGCTTCTGGTGGCCGGGACACCGGAACACTGAAGCTTTCTTT. Residues: CASSFWWPGHRNTEAFF.

The chain employs TRBV4-2 and TRBJ1-2, with TRBD1 as a possible D gene (6 bases). This CDR3 has 16 residues. V was pared by 4 bases and J by 4 bases, with 19 bases between. Germline V lookup: CDR1 LGHNA, CDR2 YNFKEQ. The CDR3 bases are TGTGCCAGCAGCCCTACCGTACTCCAGGGGAGCTATGGCTACACCTTC. The encoded protein is CASSPTVLQGSYGYTF.

This rearrangement joins TRBV9 to TRBJ1-1; 8 positions agree with TRBD1. The germline V gene has CDR1 SGDLS and CDR2 YYNGEE. This CDR3 has 13 residues. With V trimmed by 4 bases and J by 11 bases, 10 bases remained unmatched. The CDR3 spells CASSSVGQGGAFF. The CDR3 nucleotides read TGTGCCAGCAGCTCCGTTGGACAGGGAGGCGCTTTCTTT.

The V and J genes are TRBV28 and TRBJ1-1; D perhaps matches TRBD1 (6 bases). The V gene's germline CDR1 is MDHEN and CDR2 SYDVKM. Trimming pared 5 bases from V and 10 bases from J, leaving 14 bases between. This CDR3 has 12 residues. The CDR3 here is CASSERSGVAFF. The CDR3 nucleotides read TGTGCCAGCAGTGAGAGGTCAGGGGTAGCTTTCTTT.